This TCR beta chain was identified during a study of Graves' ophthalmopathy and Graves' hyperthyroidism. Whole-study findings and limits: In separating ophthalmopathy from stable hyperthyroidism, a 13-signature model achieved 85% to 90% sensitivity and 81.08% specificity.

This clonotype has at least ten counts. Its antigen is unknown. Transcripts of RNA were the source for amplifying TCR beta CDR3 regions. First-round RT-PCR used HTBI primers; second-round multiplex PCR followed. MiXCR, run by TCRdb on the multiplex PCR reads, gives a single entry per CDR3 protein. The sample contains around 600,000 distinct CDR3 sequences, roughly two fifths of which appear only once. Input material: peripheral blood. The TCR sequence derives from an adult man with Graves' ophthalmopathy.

CDR3 coding DNA: TGTGCCAGCAGTGAAGGAAGGGTGGTGAGCAATCAGCCCCAGCATTTT. It translates to CASSEGRVVSNQPQHF. The chain uses TRBV2 and TRBJ1-5, with unresolved D. CDR3 length: 16 amino acids. Germline-derived CDR1 and CDR2 are SNHLY and FYNNEI. Trimming stripped 1 base from V and 1 base from J, with 11 bases between. The whole variable domain, filled in from reference TRBV2 and TRBJ1-5, reads EPEVTQTPSHQVTQMGQEVILRCVPISNHLYFYWYRQILGQKVEFLVSFYNNEISEKSEIFDDQFSVERPDGSNFTLKIRSTKLEDSAMYFCASSEGRVVSNQPQHFGDGTRLSIL.